These 15 T cell receptor beta chains originate from one sample sequenced in a study of siplizumab effects on memory and regulatory T cells. Sequencing was performed with immunoSEQ multiplex PCR; in TCRdb, only in-frame clones are kept and a portion is missing. This sample yields approximately 60,000 clones, of which around 79% are seen a single time; 0.4% to 0.5% belongs to the top ten. The sample was memory CD4+ T cells sorted from blood. The receptors shown here come from a human donor in good health.

V and J are TRBV6-5 and TRBJ2-1; D is unresolved. The germline gives CDR1 MNHEY, CDR2 SVGAGI. The CDR3 contains 13 residues. With 4 bases removed from V and 6 bases from J, the gap between germline ends came to 10 bases. CDR3 nucleotides: TGTGCCAGCAGTTCCCCCAGTACCAATGAGCAGTTCTTC. Amino acid sequence: CASSSPSTNEQFF.

The chain carries TRBV5-1 and TRBJ2-3, with 12 bases fitting TRBD2. CDR1 SGHRS and CDR2 YFSETQ come from the germline V gene. V dropped 0 bases and J dropped 0; count of bases not matched to a gene: 2. The CDR3 spans 17 residues. CDR3 sequence: CASSLDTSGGSTDTQYF. The CDR3 DNA reads as TGCGCCAGCAGCTTGGACACTAGCGGGGGGAGCACAGATACGCAGTATTTT.

The chain is built from TRBV6-6 and TRBJ1-2, with D tentatively TRBD1 (6 bases). Trimming took 4 bases from V and 2 from J, leaving 8 bases between them. Per the germline V gene, CDR1 is MNHNY and CDR2 is SVGAGI (reference sequence). This CDR3 has 13 amino acids. DNA for the CDR3: TGTGCCAGCAGTTCCGGGGGCAACTATGGCTACACCTTC. This encodes CASSSGGNYGYTF.

The chain uses TRBV19 and TRBJ2-1, with TRBD2 matching over 8 bases. J was trimmed by 2 bases and V by 5 bases; bases with no gene match: 8. Germline CDR1 and CDR2: LNHDA and SQIVND (reference sequence). This CDR3 has 16 amino acids. CDR3 nucleotide sequence: TGTGCCAGTAGTCAAAAAAGCGGGGGCCCCTACAATGAGCAGTTCTTC. Amino acid sequence: CASSQKSGGPYNEQFF.

The rearrangement uses TRBV9 and TRBJ2-2; D remains ambiguous. The germline CDR1 and CDR2 sequences are SGDLS and YYNGEE. The CDR3 has 14 amino acids. V was clipped by 2 bases and J by 2 bases, with 7 bases between them. The CDR3 sequence: CASSVSTNTGELFF. CDR3 nucleotides: TGTGCCAGCAGCGTTTCAACAAACACCGGGGAGCTGTTTTTT.

With respect to this clone: At one boundary the junction diverges from the germline segment, which might be a read error. The chain carries TRBV6-5 and TRBJ2-3; D gene ambiguous. Germline CDR1 reads MNHEY; CDR2 reads SVGAGI. The CDR3 is 11 amino acids. CDR3 coding DNA: TGTGCCAGCACTTACACAGATACGCAGTATTTT. Its translation: CASTYTDTQYF.

V usage is TRBV7-2 and J usage is TRBJ1-2; D is possibly TRBD1 (5 bases). The germline V gene has CDR1 SGHTA and CDR2 FQGNSA. The CDR3 loop spans 13 amino acids. Trimming removed 1 base at V and 9 bases at J, with 12 bases between. The CDR3 coding sequence is TGTGCCAGCAGCTTAGGCAGGGAACTAAGCTACACCTTC. Translating gives CASSLGRELSYTF.

The V call is TRBV7-6, the J call TRBJ2-7; 7 positions match TRBD1. Germline loops: CDR1 SGHVS, CDR2 FNYEAQ. V was pared by 1 base and J by 3 bases, with 6 bases of the junction left unmatched. This CDR3 is 15 amino acids long. CDR3 sequence: CASSLDQGVFYEQYF. Here the CDR3 DNA reads TGTGCCAGCAGCTTAGACCAGGGGGTGTTCTACGAGCAGTACTTC.

The V and J genes are TRBV13 and TRBJ1-4; 7 bases are shared with TRBD1. Germline CDR1 and CDR2: PRHDT and FYEKMQ (reference sequence). V was pared by 4 bases and J by 6 bases, with 5 bases of the junction left unmatched. The CDR3 is 14 amino acids. DNA of the CDR3: TGTGCCAGCAGCTCCCTCGACAGGGATGAAAAACTGTTTTTT. It encodes CASSSLDRDEKLFF.

Written as DNA, the CDR3 is TGTGCCAGCAGCTTGGGGAGTGGATCTGGAAACACCATATATTTT. Its protein is CASSLGSGSGNTIYF. V usage is TRBV5-4 and J usage is TRBJ1-3; no clear D. The length of the CDR3 is 15 residues. V was shortened by 0 bases and J by 1 base, with 8 bases between the two germline ends. Germline V lookup: CDR1 SGHNT, CDR2 YYREEE (reference sequence).

This clone was found once. It may be a read error: a sequence one base away is much more abundant. J is TRBJ1-2 and V is TRBV5-1; 8 nucleotides line up with TRBD1. CDR1 is SGHRS, CDR2 YFSETQ, per germline. Unmatched junction bases numbered 2, after V lost 0 bases and J lost 4 bases. There are 14 residues in the CDR3. CDR3 sequence reads: CASSLGDRPYGYTF. CDR3 nucleotide sequence: TGCGCCAGCAGCTTGGGGGACAGGCCCTATGGCTACACCTTC.

The chain joins TRBV6-5 to TRBJ2-7; 13 nucleotides match TRBD2. Germline CDR1 is MNHEY and CDR2 is SVGAGI. V trimming: 10 bases; J trimming: 6 bases; junction bases outside the gene matches: 9. This CDR3 is built from 14 residues. The CDR3 loop reads CATYSGLAGSEQYF. The CDR3 DNA sequence: TGTGCCACCTATTCGGGACTAGCGGGGAGCGAGCAGTACTTC.

The chain has TRBV25-1 and TRBJ1-4; D is ambiguous. This CDR3 contains 12 residues. In germline, CDR1 is MGHDK, CDR2 SYGVNS. The V end lost 10 bases, the J end lost 8 bases, and 14 bases lay between the germline ends. The CDR3 region has the DNA TGTGCCACCGGTGGCGGGGTCGAAAAACTGTTTTTT. Its protein is CATGGGVEKLFF.

The chain is built from TRBV6-5 and TRBJ1-6; D remains unclear. V lost 0 bases, J lost 8 bases, and 14 bases lay in between. CDR1 is MNHEY and CDR2 is SVGAGI in the germline V gene. The CDR3 is 16 residues long. The CDR3 DNA follows: TGTGCCAGCAGTTACTCCGGGAGGTGGTTTGATTCACCCCTCCACTTT. It translates to CASSYSGRWFDSPLHF.

J is TRBJ1-2 and V is TRBV2; TRBD1 matches at 8 bases. Per the germline V gene, CDR1 is SNHLY and CDR2 is FYNNEI. The CDR3 consists of 14 residues. The junction had 10 bases not matched to a gene; V was cut back by 5 bases and J by 8 bases. CDR3 protein: CASSSRTGIYGYTF. CDR3 coding DNA: TGTGCCAGCAGTAGCCGGACAGGGATTTACGGCTACACCTTC.